A single sample is the source of the 27 T cell receptor beta chains below, sequenced in a study of T cell responses to AZD1222 COVID-19 vaccine. Sequenced by immunoSEQ multiplex PCR; TCRdb stores in-frame clones only, minus some. The repertoire holds about 190,000 clones, almost 95% seen once, with approximately 1.3% in the top ten. This specimen consisted of peripheral blood, obtained on day 0 of AZD1222 vaccination. These receptors all stem from an adult in good health.

The V gene is TRBV9, the J gene TRBJ1-2; no firm D call. V dropped 3 bases and J dropped 6 bases, with 18 bases sitting between them. This CDR3 has 15 amino acids. The germline V gene has CDR1 SGDLS and CDR2 YYNGEE. The CDR3, as DNA: TGTGCCAGCAGCGAGCCCAACAAGGGTTTCCATGGCTACACCTTC. Its translation is CASSEPNKGFHGYTF.

The J gene is TRBJ1-6, the V gene TRBV28, with 9 bases lining up with TRBD1. This CDR3 comprises 15 residues. J lost 3 bases, V lost 6 bases, and 3 bases had no gene match. Germline CDR1 and CDR2: MDHEN and SYDVKM. The CDR3 here is CASSPTGGYNSPLHF. CDR3 in DNA: TGTGCCAGCAGCCCGACAGGGGGCTATAATTCACCCCTCCACTTT.

The V and J genes are TRBV9 and TRBJ1-6, with D tentatively TRBD1 (5 bases). The V and J ends lost 3 bases and 0 bases respectively, with 13 bases between them. The germline V gene has CDR1 SGDLS and CDR2 YYNGEE. The CDR3 covers 17 residues. The CDR3 nucleotides are TGTGCCAGCAGCGCTGACAGATGGGTCTCCTATAATTCACCCCTCCACTTT. Translation: CASSADRWVSYNSPLHF.

This chain links TRBV6-5 with TRBJ1-5; D is ambiguous. Germline lookup yields CDR1 MNHEY and CDR2 SVGAGI. The V and J ends lost 6 bases and 4 bases respectively, with 13 bases between them. The CDR3 has 14 residues. CDR3: CASSLSMVNQPQHF. CDR3 in DNA: TGTGCCAGCAGCCTCTCGATGGTGAATCAGCCCCAGCATTTT.

The V gene is TRBV6-2 or TRBV6-3, the J gene TRBJ1-5; 9 bases are a match to TRBD1. The CDR3 is 16 residues long. Unmatched junction bases numbered 11, after V lost 6 bases and J lost 5 bases. CDR1 and CDR2 (germline): MNHEY, SVGEGT. The CDR3 nucleotides are TGTGCCAGCAGCCCAATGCCTACAGGGGGCTATCAGCCCCAGCATTTT. Its translation is CASSPMPTGGYQPQHF.

The chain has TRBV7-9 and TRBJ2-1, with 9 bases lining up with TRBD2. The CDR3 totals 13 residues. Germline CDR1 reads SEHNR; CDR2 reads FQNEAQ (reference sequence). V was pared by 6 bases and J by 8 bases, with 5 bases of the junction left unmatched. The CDR3: CASSQIAGDEQFF. The CDR3 nucleotides read TGTGCCAGCAGTCAAATAGCGGGGGATGAGCAGTTCTTC.

The chain combines TRBV28 with TRBJ1-4; D call uncertain. The V and J ends lost 3 bases and 10 bases respectively, with 12 bases between them. The length of the CDR3 is 13 residues. From germline, CDR1 is MDHEN and CDR2 SYDVKM. The CDR3 protein is CASSLPSLGKLFF. Written as DNA, the CDR3 is TGTGCCAGCAGTTTGCCTTCTCTGGGAAAACTGTTTTTT.

The rearrangement joins TRBV5-6 to TRBJ2-2, with D perhaps TRBD1 (5 bases). The CDR3 totals 14 residues. Germline CDR1 SGHDT, CDR2 YYEEEE. The V gene lost 1 base and the J gene lost 3 bases, with 7 bases spanning the gap. The CDR3 bases are TGTGCCAGCAGCTTGCGACAGCACACCGGGGAGCTGTTTTTT. The encoded protein is CASSLRQHTGELFF.

The table lists this clone with a count of one. The chain joins TRBV7-2 to TRBJ1-3; maybe TRBD1 (6 bases). Trimming cost V 1 base and J 0 bases, with 13 bases left between them. Germline-derived CDR1 and CDR2 are SGHTA and FQGNSA. The length of the CDR3 is 17 residues. CDR3 residues: CASSLGGGPSSGNTIYF. The CDR3, as DNA: TGTGCCAGCAGCTTAGGAGGGGGGCCCAGCTCTGGAAACACCATATATTTT.

This clone was seen a handful of times. The chain joins TRBV6-5 to TRBJ1-5; 9 bases fit TRBD1. Per the germline V gene, CDR1 is MNHEY and CDR2 is SVGAGI. The CDR3 contains 13 residues. V trimming: 7 bases; J trimming: 9 bases; junction bases outside the gene matches: 7. The CDR3 nucleotides read TGTGCCAGCACCGGGGACAGGGAAGGGCCCCAGCATTTT. This encodes CASTGDREGPQHF.

For the CDR3, the DNA is TGCGCCAGCAGAGACAACAATGAGCAGTTCTTC. This sequence encodes CASRDNNEQFF. V is TRBV10-2 and J is TRBJ2-1; D gene unclear. The ends were cut back, 6 bases at V and 5 bases at J, with 5 bases in the middle. Germline V gene data show CDR1 as WSHSY and CDR2 as SAAADI. CDR3 size: 11 residues.

The V call is TRBV6-5, the J call TRBJ1-2, with 8 bases matching TRBD1. This CDR3 region has 14 residues. V was clipped by 7 bases and J by 4 bases; unmatched bases: 8. Germline CDR1 and CDR2: MNHEY and SVGAGI. The CDR3 loop reads CASTQDRASYGYTF. The CDR3 region has the DNA TGTGCCAGCACTCAGGACAGGGCCAGCTATGGCTACACCTTC.

This chain joins TRBV7-9 and TRBJ1-6, with a possible D match to TRBD1 (5 bases). V lost 10 bases, J lost 6 bases, and 16 bases lay in between. This CDR3 has 14 residues. Germline V gene data show CDR1 as SEHNR and CDR2 as FQNEAQ (reference sequence). This CDR3 reads CATQEAGSNSPLHF. The CDR3 nucleotides are TGTGCCACCCAGGAAGCAGGGAGTAATTCACCCCTCCACTTT. Looking up the rest from reference TRBV7-9 and TRBJ1-6 gives the full variable domain: DTGVSQNPRHKITKRGQNVTFRCDPISEHNRLYWYRQTLGQGPEFLTYFQNEAQLEKSRLLSDRFSAERPKGSFSTLEIQRTEQGDSAMYLCATQEAGSNSPLHFGNGTRLTVT.

The count of this clone is one. This chain connects TRBV7-6 to TRBJ2-5, with 14 positions matching TRBD2. J was trimmed by 2 bases and V by 5 bases; bases with no gene match: 7. The CDR3 has 17 residues. CDR1 is SGHVS and CDR2 is FNYEAQ in the germline V gene. CDR3 coding DNA: TGTGCCAGCAGCAAGGGACTAGCGGGGGACGTTCAAGAGACCCAGTACTTC. Translating gives CASSKGLAGDVQETQYF. The variable domain in full, completed from reference TRBV7-6 and TRBJ2-5, reads GAGVSQSPRYKVTKRGQDVALRCDPISGHVSLYWYRQALGQGPEFLTYFNYEAQQDKSGLPNDRFSAERPEGSISTLTIQRTEQRDSAMYRCASSKGLAGDVQETQYFGPGTRLLVL.

The chain uses TRBV4-2 and TRBJ2-3; TRBD2 matches 8 bases. Trimming at V came to 4 bases and at J to 4 bases, leaving 10 bases not matched to a gene. CDR3 length: 16 amino acids. Germline V gives CDR1 LGHNA, CDR2 YNFKEQ. CDR3 sequence reads: CASSRGPSGGADTQYF. The CDR3 DNA reads as TGTGCCAGCAGCCGGGGTCCCAGCGGGGGCGCAGATACGCAGTATTTT.

The sample holds one count of this clone. J is TRBJ1-1 and V is TRBV6-5; D is perhaps TRBD1 (6 bases). Trimming stripped 7 bases from V and 0 bases from J, with 12 bases between. Germline V gives CDR1 MNHEY, CDR2 SVGAGI. The CDR3 is 14 amino acids. In DNA form, the CDR3 reads TGTGCCAGCAACCAGGACAGTCTGAACACTGAAGCTTTCTTT. Amino acid sequence: CASNQDSLNTEAFF.

The rearrangement joins TRBV6-5 to TRBJ2-7; the D call may be TRBD1 or TRBD2 (5 bases each). CDR3 size: 15 residues. CDR1 MNHEY and CDR2 SVGAGI come from the germline V gene. Trimming took 3 bases from V and 2 from J, leaving 14 bases between them. The CDR3, as DNA: TGTGCCAGCAGTTATTCCGGGGACCGACCCTACGAGCAGTACTTC. It specifies CASSYSGDRPYEQYF.

V is TRBV6-7 and J is TRBJ2-2, with D perhaps given as TRBD1 or TRBD2 (5 bases each). TRBV6-7 is an open reading frame, and its role is uncertain. The CDR3 has 14 amino acids. V lost 8 bases and J lost 5, with 15 bases in between. The CDR3 reads CASPRGVETGELFF. In nucleotides, the CDR3 is TGTGCCAGCCCACGGGGCGTGGAGACCGGGGAGCTGTTTTTT.

The CDR3 region is CASSLESNQPQHF. CDR3 bases: TGTGCCAGCAGCCTAGAAAGCAATCAGCCCCAGCATTTT. The V and J genes are TRBV6-4 and TRBJ1-5; D uncertain. V was clipped by 6 bases and J by 1 base, with 7 bases between them. The CDR3 is 13 residues long. Per the germline V gene, CDR1 is MRHNA and CDR2 is SNTAGT.

This clone was counted a few times. This chain uses TRBV10-3 with TRBJ1-4, with 11 bases matching TRBD1. Germline CDR1 ENHRY, CDR2 SYGVKD. CDR3 length equals 15 residues. V shed 5 bases, J shed 5 bases, and the junction held 4 bases outside the gene matches. The chain's CDR3 is CAISPGTGGNEKLFF. CDR3 in DNA: TGTGCCATCAGTCCGGGGACAGGGGGAAATGAAAAACTGTTTTTT.

This clone was detected only a few times. J is TRBJ1-5 and V is TRBV4-2, with TRBD1 as a possible D gene (6 bases). Trimming took 1 base from V and 1 from J, leaving 8 bases between them. The length of the CDR3 is 15 residues. In germline, CDR1 is LGHNA, CDR2 YNFKEQ. CDR3 bases: TGTGCCAGCAGCCAAGCAGGGGAAAGCAATCAGCCCCAGCATTTT. This encodes CASSQAGESNQPQHF.

The gene calls are TRBV7-2 and TRBJ2-1; 7 bases are shared with TRBD2. The CDR3 consists of 15 residues. V gave up 6 bases and J gave up 6 bases; unmatched junction bases: 11. Germline V lookup: CDR1 SGHTA, CDR2 FQGNSA. The CDR3 DNA reads TGTGCCAGCAGTAAGGGCCTAGCGGAGTCCAATGAGCAGTTCTTC. Encoded protein: CASSKGLAESNEQFF. Based on the CDR3 plus reference TRBV7-2 and TRBJ2-1, the full variable domain is GAGVSQSPSNKVTEKGKDVELRCDPISGHTALYWYRQSLGQGLEFLIYFQGNSAPDKSGLPSDRFSAERTGGSVSTLTIQRTQQEDSAVYLCASSKGLAESNEQFFGPGTRLTVL.

This chain joins TRBV28 and TRBJ1-5, with a possible D match to TRBD1 (5 bases). Trimming took off 2 bases at V and 11 bases at J, with 16 bases between the two ends. CDR3 length: 14 residues. The germline gives CDR1 MDHEN, CDR2 SYDVKM. The CDR3 DNA reads TGTGCCAGCAGTTTAGAGCAGGGACCCTCATCCCAGCATTTT. It encodes CASSLEQGPSSQHF.

This chain connects TRBV19 to TRBJ2-1; 8 positions agree with TRBD1. This CDR3 region has 15 residues. CDR1 is LNHDA and CDR2 is SQIVND in the germline V gene (reference sequence). J gave up 5 bases and V 5 bases, and 8 bases lay outside the gene matches. This chain's CDR3 is CASSVPGTGNNEQFF. DNA for the CDR3: TGTGCCAGTAGTGTTCCCGGGACAGGTAACAATGAGCAGTTCTTC. Together with reference TRBV19 and TRBJ2-1, the CDR3 gives the full variable domain: DGGITQSPKYLFRKEGQNVTLSCEQNLNHDAMYWYRQDPGQGLRLIYYSQIVNDFQKGDIAEGYSVSREKKESFPLTVTSAQKNPTAFYLCASSVPGTGNNEQFFGPGTRLTVL.

In the case of this clone: Other DNA sequences in this specimen translate into the identical CDR3. The V call is TRBV12-3 or TRBV12-4, the J call TRBJ1-2, with D tentatively TRBD1 (5 bases). The CDR3 is 13 residues long. Trimming removed 3 bases from V and 2 bases from J, with 7 bases in between. In DNA, the CDR3 is TGTGCCAGCAGTTTCGGGGCGAACTATGGCTACACCTTC. Translating gives CASSFGANYGYTF.

This clone was recorded only once. The chain is built from TRBV5-1 and TRBJ2-5; 8 positions match TRBD2. The germline CDR1 and CDR2 sequences are SGHRS and YFSETQ. This CDR3 has 14 residues. Trimming at V came to 6 bases and at J to 5 bases, leaving 9 bases not matched to a gene. CDR3 coding DNA: TGCGCCAGCAATGACGGGGGGGCCAGGGAGACCCAGTACTTC. Its translation is CASNDGGARETQYF.

This chain connects TRBV7-8 to TRBJ2-3, with D perhaps matching TRBD2 (6 bases). This CDR3 contains 15 residues. CDR1 and CDR2 from the germline V gene are SGHVS and FQNEAQ. V lost 3 bases and J lost 4, with 14 bases in between. CDR3 bases: TGTGCCAGCAGCTTTACGGGGAGGATCTCAGATACGCAGTATTTT. This sequence encodes CASSFTGRISDTQYF.